These T cell receptor beta chains were read from a single sample in a study of long-term antiretroviral therapy in people with HIV. The repertoire was sequenced with immunoSEQ multiplex PCR; TCRdb's copy has only in-frame clones and lacks some. The table shows approximately 33,000 clones, with approximately 83% occurring only once. The input for sequencing was unsorted PBMCs, taken 0.8 years before starting antiretroviral therapy. All receptors derive from a man aged 18 to 29 with HIV. Both conserved end residues are part of each CDR3. Each record gives: J gene, clone size, V gene, D gene, CDR3 protein, CDR3 DNA. The D gene is left open where the match is weak. Only some rows state a clone size, as once, few, many or a class for expanded clones.

>TRBJ2-5|-|TRBV7-2|-
CASSPMKVQETQYF
TGTGCCAGCAGCCCAATGAAGGTTCAAGAGACCCAGTACTTC
>TRBJ2-3|-|TRBV25-1|TRBD2
CASSDTSGSTDTQYF
TGTGCCAGCAGTGATACTAGCGGTAGCACAGATACGCAGTATTTT
>TRBJ2-2|-|TRBV5-4|-
CASSLGAEPGELFF
TGTGCCAGCAGCTTGGGGGCAGAACCTGGGGAGCTGTTTTTT
>TRBJ2-3|-|TRBV6-5|TRBD2
CAIPTSGRPDTQYF
TGTGCCATCCCGACTAGCGGGAGACCAGATACGCAGTATTTT
>TRBJ1-5|-|TRBV11-2|-
CASSLFMTQPQHF
TGTGCCAGCAGCTTATTTATGACCCAGCCCCAGCATTTT
>TRBJ2-2|few|TRBV2|-
CASSGDRLSGSHTGELFF
TGTGCCAGCAGCGGGGACAGGTTAAGCGGGAGTCACACCGGGGAGCTGTTTTTT
>TRBJ1-5|few|TRBV19|-
CASSIVNQPQHF
TGTGCCAGTAGTATAGTGAATCAGCCCCAGCATTTT
>TRBJ2-6|-|TRBV27|-
CASSLSGPPAGTHRGANVLTF
TGTGCCAGCAGTTTATCAGGACCCCCCGCAGGGACCCACAGGGGGGCCAACGTCCTGACTTTC
>TRBJ1-2|-|TRBV12-5|-
CASGLVPDGRHGYTF
TGTGCTAGTGGTTTGGTTCCAGACGGGAGGCACGGCTACACCTTC
>TRBJ2-7|-|TRBV4-3|-
CASSQVGGYEQYF
TGCGCCAGCAGCCAAGTAGGAGGGTACGAGCAGTACTTC
>TRBJ1-2|-|TRBV30|TRBD1
CAWRVRDRDYGYTF
TGTGCCTGGAGGGTACGGGACAGGGACTATGGCTACACCTTC
>TRBJ1-5|-|TRBV7-8|-
CASSSDPGNQPQHF
TGTGCCAGCAGCTCCGACCCAGGGAATCAGCCCCAGCATTTT
>TRBJ2-3|-|TRBV5-1|TRBD2
CASSLPSGRSGTDTQYF
TGCGCCAGCAGCTTGCCTAGCGGGAGGAGCGGCACAGATACGCAGTATTTT
>TRBJ2-5|-|TRBV6-5|TRBD2
CASRGAGTETQYF
TGTGCCAGCAGGGGAGCGGGGACTGAGACCCAGTACTTC
>TRBJ1-1|-|TRBV25-1|-
CASSEFFGTEAFF
TGTGCCAGCAGTGAATTCTTCGGCACTGAAGCTTTCTTT
>TRBJ2-2|-|TRBV2|-
CASILRGGELFF
TGTGCCAGCATCCTTCGGGGGGGGGAGCTGTTTTTT
>TRBJ2-5|-|TRBV6-6|-
CASSRTQETQYF
TGTGCCAGCAGTAGGACCCAAGAGACCCAGTACTTC
>TRBJ1-2|-|TRBV27|TRBD1
CASSGRDRGSLLGYTF
TGTGCCAGCAGTGGCCGGGACAGGGGTTCTCTTTTAGGCTACACCTTC
>TRBJ1-5|-|TRBV29-1|-
CSVEEGLNQPQHF
TGCAGCGTTGAAGAGGGGCTCAATCAGCCCCAGCATTTT
>TRBJ2-7|-|TRBV7-9|-
CASSQTPGSEQYF
TGTGCCAGCAGTCAGACTCCAGGGAGCGAGCAGTACTTC